The next 19 T cell receptor beta chains were all read from a single sample in a study of breast tumors, draining lymph nodes, adjacent tissues. TCRdb itself ran the multiplex PCR reads through MiXCR, one entry per CDR3 protein. The repertoire consists of 150,000 to 200,000 distinct CDR3 sequences, with roughly 30% occurring once and the leading ten covering around 4.5%. Breast cancer patients provided tissue from their axillary draining lymph nodes. What was sequenced was axillary lymph node tissue. Every receptor here comes from a female donor with breast cancer. Some clones in this sample may be carry-over from other donors' samples.

A word on this clonotype: A much bigger clone sits one base away, suggesting this may be a read error. The chain couples TRBV2 to TRBJ2-5; D not certain. This CDR3 comprises 12 residues. Germline CDR1 and CDR2: SNHLY and FYNNEI. V lost 6 bases and J lost 2, with 7 bases in between. CDR3 loop: CASSCSQETQYF. CDR3 sequence (DNA): TGTGCCAGCAGCTGTTCTCAAGAGACCCAGTACTTC.

This clonotype has just a few counts. At one end, the junction sequence differs from germline, possibly due to a read error. The chain combines TRBV6-5 with TRBJ2-3; TRBD1 or TRBD2 may be the D gene (6 bases each). The CDR3 runs to 16 residues. Germline lookup yields CDR1 MNHEY and CDR2 SVGAGI. The CDR3 nucleotides read TGTGCCAGCAGTCACTCGAGCCGGGGGCCGGCAGATACGCAGTATTTT. Translation: CASSHSSRGPADTQYF.

This clonotype has at least ten counts. The chain couples TRBV7-9 to TRBJ1-2; TRBD1 is a possible D gene (6 bases). Germline V gene sequence: CDR1 SEHNR, CDR2 FQNEAQ (reference sequence). V was trimmed by 4 bases and J by 4 bases, leaving 16 bases between them. The CDR3 covers 15 residues. CDR3 sequence: CASSYPQGAPYGYTF. For the CDR3, the DNA is TGTGCCAGCAGCTACCCACAGGGCGCTCCCTATGGCTACACCTTC.

Worth noting for this clonotype: A much larger clone sits a single nucleotide away, making a read error possible. The chain carries TRBV10-3 and TRBJ2-5; unclear D gene. The CDR3 is made up of 13 amino acids. Germline V CDR1 and CDR2: ENHRY, SYGVKD. In DNA, the CDR3 is TGTGCCATCAGTCCGGAAATCCAAGGGACCCAGTACTTC. Translation gives CAISPEIQGTQYF.

Concerning this clonotype itself: Mismatch with germline at one junction end may stem from a read error. The rearrangement joins TRBV10-1 to TRBJ2-6, with 9 bases matching TRBD1. Germline CDR1 WNHNN, CDR2 SYGVQD (reference sequence). The CDR3 length is 19 residues. CDR3 bases: TGTGCCATCAGTCTGACAGGGGGGGGGAGAGGCACGAAGGCCAACGTCCTGACTTTC. Its protein is CAISLTGGGRGTKANVLTF.

This chain links TRBV15 with TRBJ1-5; tentative D call: TRBD1 (6 bases). This CDR3 region has 20 residues. Trimming shortened V by 6 bases and J by 3 bases, and 30 bases separated the two germline ends. Germline CDR1 LNHNV, CDR2 YYDKDF (reference sequence). The CDR3 DNA reads as TGTGCCACCAGTGCAGCCACCACGTCCCGGGACACTTGGGCCAATCAGCCCCAGCATTTT. Its translation is CATSAATTSRDTWANQPQHF.

This clonotype came up many times. The chain carries TRBV12-3 or TRBV12-4 and TRBJ1-4, with 7 nucleotides matching TRBD1. V shed 6 bases and J 0 bases; nucleotides not matched to a gene: 7. CDR3 size: 16 residues. CDR3 protein: CASRKQGTATNEKLFF. DNA of the CDR3: TGTGCCAGCAGAAAACAGGGGACTGCAACTAATGAAAAACTGTTTTTT.

About this clonotype itself: It may be a read error: a sequence one base away is much more abundant. V gene TRBV20-1 combines with J gene TRBJ2-7; 7 positions match TRBD1. The CDR3 contains 16 residues. Trimming at V came to 0 bases and at J to 0 bases, leaving 8 bases not matched to a gene. Germline CDR1 reads DFQATT; CDR2 reads SNEGSKA (reference sequence). This CDR3 reads CSARDVRGPASYEQYF. The CDR3 nucleotides are TGCAGTGCTAGAGATGTAAGGGGGCCTGCCTCCTACGAGCAGTACTTC.

This clonotype was seen repeatedly, ten times or more. The J gene is TRBJ2-1, the V gene TRBV19; D may be TRBD1 or TRBD2 (5 bases each). This CDR3 contains 11 residues. Germline lookup yields CDR1 LNHDA and CDR2 SQIVND (reference sequence). Trimming removed 5 bases from V and 15 bases from J, with 14 bases in between. Here the CDR3 reads CASSWGTSRFF. The CDR3 DNA is TGTGCCAGTAGTTGGGGGACCTCGAGGTTCTTC.

This clonotype has a count of ten or more. The genes are TRBV12-3 or TRBV12-4 and TRBJ1-2; D perhaps matches TRBD1 (6 bases). Trimming stripped 5 bases from V and 2 bases from J, with 15 bases between. This CDR3 contains 15 residues. The CDR3 DNA follows: TGTGCCAGCAGTCATGGACAGCTCATAAACTATGGCTACACCTTC. Encoded protein: CASSHGQLINYGYTF.

This clonotype was counted at least ten times. The J gene is TRBJ2-7, the V gene TRBV7-2; tentatively, D is TRBD1 or TRBD2 (7 bases each). V gave up 5 bases and J gave up 6 bases, with 17 bases separating them. Germline-derived CDR1 and CDR2 are SGHTA and FQGNSA. CDR3 size: 14 residues. The CDR3 DNA sequence: TGTGCCAGCAGCGGAAGAACAGGGGAGGGCGAGCAGTACTTC. It specifies CASSGRTGEGEQYF.

On this clonotype: The CDR3 ends on some other residue instead of the conserved phenylalanine or tryptophan, so this is likely a read error. The V gene is TRBV7-2, the J gene TRBJ1-2; D is unclear. V lost 0 bases to trimming and J lost 4 bases, with 9 bases between them. Germline loops: CDR1 SGHTA, CDR2 FQGNSA. The length of the CDR3 is 14 residues. The CDR3 coding sequence is TGTGCCAGCAGCTTAGCAAACAGAATCTATGGCTACACCTCC. As protein: CASSLANRIYGYTS.

For this clonotype: Being one base from a much bigger clone, this may be a read error. The chain uses TRBV6-1 and TRBJ2-7, with D perhaps TRBD2 (5 bases). The CDR3 loop spans 14 amino acids. Germline V gene sequence: CDR1 MNHNS, CDR2 SASEGT. CDR3 nucleotides: TGTGCCAGCGGTGAAGCAGGACTTAGCGTCGAGCAGTACTTC. Translating it yields CASGEAGLSVEQYF.

This clonotype was recorded once. This clone may be a read error of a much larger clone one base away. J is TRBJ2-7 and V is TRBV18; D could derive from TRBD1 or TRBD2 (5 bases each). CDR1 and CDR2 from the germline V gene are KGHSH and LQKENI. This CDR3 is 13 amino acids long. The CDR3 sequence: CASSRPGAYERYF. Here the CDR3 DNA reads TGTGCCAGCTCACGCCCCGGGGCCTACGAGCGGTACTTC. Full variable domain (remainder filled in from reference TRBV18 and TRBJ2-7): NAGVMQNPRHLVRRRGQEARLRCSPMKGHSHVYWYRQLPEEGLKFMVYLQKENIIDESGMPKERFSAEFPKEGPSILRIQQVVRGDSAAYFCASSRPGAYERYFGPGTRLTVT.

About this clonotype itself: This clone may be a read error of a much larger clone one base away. The J gene is TRBJ2-3, the V gene TRBV7-3, with D possibly TRBD1 on 6 matching bases. Germline lookup yields CDR1 SGHTA and CDR2 FQGTGA. The CDR3 sequence is 17 residues long. The CDR3: CASSSGTFSPSTDPQYF. The CDR3 DNA reads as TGTGCCAGCAGTTCTGGGACATTTTCCCCTAGCACAGATCCGCAGTATTTT.

This clonotype has a count of ten or more. The rearrangement links TRBV11-3 to TRBJ1-6; unclear D gene. This CDR3 spans 15 amino acids. The germline V gene encodes CDR1 SGHNT and CDR2 YENEEA. V was clipped by 5 bases and J by 9 bases, with 17 bases between them. DNA for the CDR3: TGTGCCAGCAGCGTAAGACCAGACGGGCTTTCACCCCTCCACTTT. Translated: CASSVRPDGLSPLHF.

This clonotype was detected many times. This chain uses TRBV7-9 with TRBJ2-7; D might be TRBD1 (6 bases). Trimming left V 3 bases short and J 0 bases short, with 12 bases between. Germline V gene data show CDR1 as SEHNR and CDR2 as FQNEAQ (reference sequence). CDR3 length equals 15 residues. For the CDR3, the DNA is TGTGCCAGCAGCTTGGGGGACACCTTCTCCTACGAGCAGTACTTC. Translated, it gives CASSLGDTFSYEQYF.

Regarding this clonotype: A much larger clonotype is one base distant, so this may be a read error. This sequence joins TRBV4-1 and TRBJ2-1; D perhaps matches TRBD2 (6 bases). Germline V gene data show CDR1 as MGHRA and CDR2 as YSYEKL. V gave up 4 bases and J gave up 5 bases, with 15 bases separating them. This CDR3 spans 15 amino acids. CDR3 protein: CASSPAGLRNNEQFF. The CDR3 nucleotides read TGCGCCAGCAGCCCCGCCGGACTACGGAACAATGAGCAGTTCTTC.

This clonotype appeared many times. This chain links TRBV7-2 with TRBJ2-3; tentatively, D is TRBD2 (5 bases). CDR1 SGHTA and CDR2 FQGNSA come from the germline V gene. V gave up 7 bases and J gave up 7 bases, with 12 bases separating them. CDR3 length: 12 residues. CDR3 region: CASTGNRHTQYF. The CDR3 DNA reads as TGTGCCAGCACCGGGAATCGACATACGCAGTATTTT. Full variable domain (missing parts from reference TRBV7-2 and TRBJ2-3): GAGVSQSPSNKVTEKGKDVELRCDPISGHTALYWYRQSLGQGLEFLIYFQGNSAPDKSGLPSDRFSAERTGGSVSTLTIQRTQQEDSAVYLCASTGNRHTQYFGPGTRLTVL.